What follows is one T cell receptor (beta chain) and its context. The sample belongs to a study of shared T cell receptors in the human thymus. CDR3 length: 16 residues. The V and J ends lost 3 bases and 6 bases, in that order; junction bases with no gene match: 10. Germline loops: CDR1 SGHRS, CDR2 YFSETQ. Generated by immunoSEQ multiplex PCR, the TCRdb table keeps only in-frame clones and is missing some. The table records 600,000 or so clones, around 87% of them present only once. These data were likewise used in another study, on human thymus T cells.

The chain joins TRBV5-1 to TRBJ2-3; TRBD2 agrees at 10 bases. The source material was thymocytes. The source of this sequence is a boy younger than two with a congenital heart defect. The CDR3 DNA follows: TGCGCCAGCAGCTCACCTAGCGGGAGAGGGGGGGATACGCAGTATTTT. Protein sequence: CASSSPSGRGGDTQYF.